These T cell receptor beta chains were read from a single sample in a study of blood T cells in healthy people across ages. TCRdb ran MiXCR on the 5' RACE reads and lists one entry per CDR3 protein. The data show roughly 1.4 million distinct CDR3 sequences, with approximately 60% seen just once and about 6.7% held by the top ten. The sample was blood. Source of these receptors: a man aged 18 to 29 in good health. The CDR3 runs from the conserved cysteine through the conserved F or W.

v_call cdr3_aa
TRBV5-1 CASSLGGENGNIQYF
TRBV7-8 CASSPRAVGNQPQHF
TRBV28 CASGVLGGDTQYF
TRBV2 CASSDAGQGKNIQYF
TRBV4-1 CTSSQLPRGGDEQFF
TRBV4-2 CASSQDHRGTGEAFF
TRBV27 CASSSPPSRSGRSEEDYEQYF
TRBV5-4 CASSLLGGHAEEQYF
TRBV11-2 CASSHYPGQRLEAEAFF
TRBV7-2 CASSREGFEQFF
TRBV10-2 CASSDGGGYTF
TRBV20-1 CSATPGTGNSYEQYF
TRBV6-5 CASCGGVLSYEQYF
TRBV7-8 CASSTGTGILNEQFF
TRBV20-1 CSALRDDQTQYF